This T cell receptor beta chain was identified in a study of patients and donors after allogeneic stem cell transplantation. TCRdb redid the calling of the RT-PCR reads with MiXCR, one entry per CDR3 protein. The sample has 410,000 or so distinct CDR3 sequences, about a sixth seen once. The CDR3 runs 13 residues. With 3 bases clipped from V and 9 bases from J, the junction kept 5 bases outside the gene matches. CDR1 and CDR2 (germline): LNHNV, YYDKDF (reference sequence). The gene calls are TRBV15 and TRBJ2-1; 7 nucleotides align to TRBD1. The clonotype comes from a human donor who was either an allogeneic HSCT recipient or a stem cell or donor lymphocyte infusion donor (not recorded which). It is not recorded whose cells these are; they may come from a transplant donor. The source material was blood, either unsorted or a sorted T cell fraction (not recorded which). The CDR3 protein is CATSRNRGGEQFF. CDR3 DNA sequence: TGTGCCACCAGCAGGAACAGGGGCGGTGAGCAGTTCTTC. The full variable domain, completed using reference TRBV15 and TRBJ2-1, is DAMVIQNPRYQVTQFGKPVTLSCSQTLNHNVMYWYQQKSSQAPKLLFHYYDKDFNNEADTPDNFQSRRPNTSFCFLDIRSPGLGDTAMYLCATSRNRGGEQFFGPGTRLTVL.